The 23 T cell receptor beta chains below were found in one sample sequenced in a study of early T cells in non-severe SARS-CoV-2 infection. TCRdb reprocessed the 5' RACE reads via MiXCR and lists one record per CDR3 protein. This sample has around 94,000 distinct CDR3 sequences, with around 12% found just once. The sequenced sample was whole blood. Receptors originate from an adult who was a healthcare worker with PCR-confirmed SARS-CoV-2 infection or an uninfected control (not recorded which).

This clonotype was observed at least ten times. This CDR3 is CASSFQGLNTGELFF. The CDR3 DNA sequence: TGTGCCAGCAGCTTTCAGGGCCTGAACACCGGGGAGCTGTTTTTT. The genes are TRBV7-2 and TRBJ2-2; tentative D call: TRBD1 (5 bases). The CDR3 extends over 15 amino acids. With 3 bases removed from V and 1 base from J, the gap between germline ends came to 9 bases. CDR1 SGHTA and CDR2 FQGNSA come from the germline V gene.

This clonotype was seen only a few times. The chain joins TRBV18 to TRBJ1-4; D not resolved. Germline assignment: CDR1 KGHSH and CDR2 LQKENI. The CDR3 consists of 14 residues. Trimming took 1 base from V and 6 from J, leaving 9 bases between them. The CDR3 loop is CASSPRETDEKLFF. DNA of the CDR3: TGTGCCAGCTCACCACGTGAGACTGATGAAAAACTGTTTTTT.

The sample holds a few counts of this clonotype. The CDR3 nucleotides read TGCGCCAGCAGCCCCGGGGACTCCCCAAACACCGGGGAGCTGTTTTTT. This codes for CASSPGDSPNTGELFF. The V and J genes are TRBV5-1 and TRBJ2-2; possible D gene TRBD2, 6 bases. This CDR3 spans 16 amino acids. V lost 4 bases and J lost 2, with 15 bases in between. Germline V gives CDR1 SGHRS, CDR2 YFSETQ.

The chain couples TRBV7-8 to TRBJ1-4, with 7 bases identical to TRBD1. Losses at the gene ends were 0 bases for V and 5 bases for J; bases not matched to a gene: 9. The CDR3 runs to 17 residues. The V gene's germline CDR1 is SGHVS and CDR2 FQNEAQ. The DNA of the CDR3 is TGTGCCAGCAGCTTAGCTCGCCGGGGACAGCAGAATGAAAAACTGTTTTTT. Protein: CASSLARRGQQNEKLFF.

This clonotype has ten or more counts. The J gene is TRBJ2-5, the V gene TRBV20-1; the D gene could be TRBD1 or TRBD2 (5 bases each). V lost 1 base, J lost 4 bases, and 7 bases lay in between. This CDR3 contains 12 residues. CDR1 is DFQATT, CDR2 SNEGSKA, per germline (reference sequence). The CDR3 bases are TGCAGTGCTAGAGTCGGGGCAGAGACCCAGTACTTC. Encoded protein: CSARVGAETQYF.

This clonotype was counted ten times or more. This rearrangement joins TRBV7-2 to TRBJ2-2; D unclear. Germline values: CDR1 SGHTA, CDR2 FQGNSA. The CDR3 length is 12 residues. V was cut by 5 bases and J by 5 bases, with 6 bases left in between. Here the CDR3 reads CASSRETGELFF. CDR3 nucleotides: TGTGCCAGCAGCCGAGAAACCGGGGAGCTGTTTTTT. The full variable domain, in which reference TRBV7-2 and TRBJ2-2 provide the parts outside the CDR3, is GAGVSQSPSNKVTEKGKDVELRCDPISGHTALYWYRQSLGQGLEFLIYFQGNSAPDKSGLPSDRFSAERTGGSVSTLTIQRTQQEDSAVYLCASSRETGELFFGEGSRLTVL.

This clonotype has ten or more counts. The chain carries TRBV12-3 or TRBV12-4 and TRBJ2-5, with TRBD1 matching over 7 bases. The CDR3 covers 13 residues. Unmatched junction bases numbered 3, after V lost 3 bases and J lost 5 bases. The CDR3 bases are TGTGCCAGCAGTTTGAGGGGGCTGGAGACCCAGTACTTC. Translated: CASSLRGLETQYF.

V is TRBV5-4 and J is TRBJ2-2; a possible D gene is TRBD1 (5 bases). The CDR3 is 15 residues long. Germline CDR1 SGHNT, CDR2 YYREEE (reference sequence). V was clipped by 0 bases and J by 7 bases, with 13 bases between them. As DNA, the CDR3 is TGTGCCAGCAGCTTGGGTCAGGGTAAAATCGGGGAGCTGTTTTTT. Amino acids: CASSLGQGKIGELFF.

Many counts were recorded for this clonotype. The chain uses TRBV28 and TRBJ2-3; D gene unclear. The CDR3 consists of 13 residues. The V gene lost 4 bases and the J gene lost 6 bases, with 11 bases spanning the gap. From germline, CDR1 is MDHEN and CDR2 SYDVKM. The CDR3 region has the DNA TGTGCCAGCAGTTCGGAGTATTCGGATACGCAGTATTTT. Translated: CASSSEYSDTQYF.

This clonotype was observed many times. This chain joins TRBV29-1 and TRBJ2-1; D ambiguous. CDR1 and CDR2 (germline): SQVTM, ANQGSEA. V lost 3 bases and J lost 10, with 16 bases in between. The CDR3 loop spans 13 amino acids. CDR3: CSVDQIWPSEQFF. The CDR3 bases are TGCAGCGTTGACCAGATTTGGCCCAGCGAGCAGTTCTTC.

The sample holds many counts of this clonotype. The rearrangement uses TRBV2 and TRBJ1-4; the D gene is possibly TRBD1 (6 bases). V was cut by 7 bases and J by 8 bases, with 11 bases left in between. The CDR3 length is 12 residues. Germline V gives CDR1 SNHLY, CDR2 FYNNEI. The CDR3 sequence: CASTGAGEKLFF. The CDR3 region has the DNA TGTGCCAGCACAGGGGCCGGAGAAAAACTGTTTTTT.

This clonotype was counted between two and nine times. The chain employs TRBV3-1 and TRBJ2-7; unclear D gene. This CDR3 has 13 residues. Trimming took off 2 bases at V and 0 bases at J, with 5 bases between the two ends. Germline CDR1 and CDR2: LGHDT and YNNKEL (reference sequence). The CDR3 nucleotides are TGTGCCAGCAGCCAAAAAAACTCCTACGAGCAGTACTTC. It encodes CASSQKNSYEQYF.

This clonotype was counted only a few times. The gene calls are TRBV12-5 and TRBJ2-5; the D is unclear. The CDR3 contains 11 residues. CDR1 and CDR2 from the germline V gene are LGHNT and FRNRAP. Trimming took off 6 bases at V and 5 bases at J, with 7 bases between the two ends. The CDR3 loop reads CASGPRETQYF. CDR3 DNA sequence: TGTGCTAGTGGCCCTCGGGAGACCCAGTACTTC.

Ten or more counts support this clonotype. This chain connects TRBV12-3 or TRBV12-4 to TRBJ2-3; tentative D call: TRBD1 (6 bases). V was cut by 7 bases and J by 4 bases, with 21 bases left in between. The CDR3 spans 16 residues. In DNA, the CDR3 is TGTGCCAGCACCTCACACACAGGGAGAGGGGCAGATACGCAGTATTTT. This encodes CASTSHTGRGADTQYF.

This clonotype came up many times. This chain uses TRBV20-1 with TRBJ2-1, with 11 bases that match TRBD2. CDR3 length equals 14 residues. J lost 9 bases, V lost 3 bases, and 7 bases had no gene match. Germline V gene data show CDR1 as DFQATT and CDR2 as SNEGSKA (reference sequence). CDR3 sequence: CSASLTSGSGEQFF. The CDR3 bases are TGCAGTGCTAGCTTAACTAGCGGGAGTGGTGAGCAGTTCTTC.

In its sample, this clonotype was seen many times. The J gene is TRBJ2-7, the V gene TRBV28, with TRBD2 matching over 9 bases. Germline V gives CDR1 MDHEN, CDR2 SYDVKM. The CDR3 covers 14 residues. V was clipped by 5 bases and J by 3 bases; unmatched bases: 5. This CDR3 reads CASSVLAGRYEQYF. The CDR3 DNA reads TGTGCCAGCAGTGTACTAGCGGGCCGCTACGAGCAGTACTTC.

In nucleotides, the CDR3 is TGTGCCAGCAGTTTATTCGAGGGGATAGACGAGCAGTACTTC. This sequence encodes CASSLFEGIDEQYF. The J gene is TRBJ2-7, the V gene TRBV28; perhaps D is TRBD1 or TRBD2 (5 bases each). The CDR3 consists of 14 residues. V was trimmed by 1 base and J by 5 bases, leaving 12 bases between them. In germline, CDR1 is MDHEN, CDR2 SYDVKM.

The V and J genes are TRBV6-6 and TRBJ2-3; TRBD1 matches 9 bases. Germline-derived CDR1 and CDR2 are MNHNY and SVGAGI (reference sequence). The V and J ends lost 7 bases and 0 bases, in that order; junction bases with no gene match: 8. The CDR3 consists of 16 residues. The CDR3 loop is CASTDRGYTSTDTQYF. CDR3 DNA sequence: TGTGCCAGCACGGACAGGGGATATACAAGCACAGATACGCAGTATTTT.

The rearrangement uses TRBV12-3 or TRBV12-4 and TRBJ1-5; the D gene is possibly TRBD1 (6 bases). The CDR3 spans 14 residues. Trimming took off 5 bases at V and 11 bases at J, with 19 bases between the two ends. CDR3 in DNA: TGTGCCAGCAGTATAGGGCAGGGGAGGGCGACCCAGCATTTT. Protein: CASSIGQGRATQHF.

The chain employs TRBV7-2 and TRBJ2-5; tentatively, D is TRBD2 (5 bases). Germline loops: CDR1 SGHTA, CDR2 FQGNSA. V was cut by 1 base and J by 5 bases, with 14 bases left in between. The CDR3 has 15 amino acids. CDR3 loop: CASSLDWAGSETQYF. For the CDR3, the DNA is TGTGCCAGCAGCTTAGACTGGGCGGGTTCTGAGACCCAGTACTTC.

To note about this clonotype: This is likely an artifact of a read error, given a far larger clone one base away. The CDR3 DNA is TGTGCCAGCAGCTTGTTCGGGACTAGCGGGAGTGCATATACGCAGTATTTT. Translating it yields CASSLFGTSGSAYTQYF. V usage is TRBV5-6 and J usage is TRBJ2-3, with 14 bases identical to TRBD2. V trimming: 1 base; J trimming: 7 bases; junction bases outside the gene matches: 8. The germline gives CDR1 SGHDT, CDR2 YYEEEE. This CDR3 is built from 17 residues.

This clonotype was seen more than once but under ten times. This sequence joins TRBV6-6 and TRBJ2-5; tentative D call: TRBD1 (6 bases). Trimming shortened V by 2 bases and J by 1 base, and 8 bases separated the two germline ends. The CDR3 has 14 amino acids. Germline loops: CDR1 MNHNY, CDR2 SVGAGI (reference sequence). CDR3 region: CASSYQGGQETQYF. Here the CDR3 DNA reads TGTGCCAGCAGTTACCAAGGGGGCCAAGAGACCCAGTACTTC.

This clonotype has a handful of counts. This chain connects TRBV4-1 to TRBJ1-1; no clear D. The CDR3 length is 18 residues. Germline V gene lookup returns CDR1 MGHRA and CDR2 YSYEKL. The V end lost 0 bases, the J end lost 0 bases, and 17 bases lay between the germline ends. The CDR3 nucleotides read TGCGCCAGCAGCCAAGACCCCCCGGTAACGGGCATGAACACTGAAGCTTTCTTT. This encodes CASSQDPPVTGMNTEAFF.